This TCR beta chain was observed in a study of beta chain features in type 1 diabetes (dated by TCRdb to the late 2010s). General notes on the study: No differences in mean age, gender distribution, total cell number or subset yield were found between patients and healthy donors. Regulatory and stem cell-like memory subsets were isolated from only 8 patients and about eight healthy donors, whereas naive and central memory subsets came from all 30 or so donors. A total of 90 million to 140 million sorted cells were examined across all samples, and RNA yield correlated strongly with the number of cells per subset. The study compared TCRB repertoires of sorted circulating CD4+ T cell subsets between recently diagnosed type 1 diabetes patients and matched healthy donors.

A remark on this clone: Its binding antigen is unknown. No per-base quality is available; no much larger clone lies one base away.

Each donor gave one peripheral blood draw, roughly 120 mL on average, collected into heparinised tubes. A BD FACSAria II and a panel including CD45RO, CCR7, CD25, CD127, CD95 and CD27 were used to sort naive, central memory, regulatory and stem cell-like memory CD4+ T cells. Every sorted population had a purity above 95%. PBMCs were separated immediately by Lymphoprep density gradient centrifugation and were stained directly, without being cultured. To minimize batch effects, samples were stained and sorted in pairs, one healthy donor with one patient per experiment. The High Capacity cDNA Reverse Transcription Kit was used to reverse transcribe all of the isolated RNA, meaning that expressed TCRB transcripts were what got sequenced. Naive, central memory and regulatory T cell samples underwent deep immunoSEQ sequencing, averaging around 3.7 million total reads per sample. Sorted cells were lysed in RLT buffer and RNA was extracted with DNase-treated RNeasy Micro or Mini kits, depending on cell number. To prevent cross-contamination, every cell subset was processed on its own, while patient and healthy donor samples were processed together. The immunoSEQ multiplex PCR was used to amplify TCRB sequences from cDNA, generating 87-bp fragments that spanned the CDR3 region. Amplicons were sequenced on the Illumina HiSeq platform. Processing in the source paper ran as follows. PCR bias was computationally corrected using synthetic template baselines, reads within Hamming distance 2 were collapsed, and singletons that could not be merged were discarded. Reads were aligned against IMGT so that V, D and J genes, CDR3 length and insertions or deletions at six rearrangement sites could be assigned. Within each subset, clonotype counts were normalized to the number of sorted cells before true diversity and Gini coefficients were calculated with the tcR R package. The overlap coefficient, calculated on TCRB nucleotide sequences, was used to measure repertoire sharing. Here the immuneACCESS table is served through TCRdb, limited to in-frame sequences with V and J called. Missing clones are a known gap in these copies; in checked studies unresolved V genes cover under half, and the rest lacks a known reason. V and J calls and clone size follow that table, whereas D and trimming were derived from the DNA. The sample table records 100,000 to 150,000 clones; 9% of these occur just once. The top ten constitute around 0.79% of the sample.

The study at large found these results: HLA sub-analyses involved small numbers of individuals, so any influence of HLA type on TCRB rearrangement remained unresolved. PCR might favor shorter templates, but patient and control samples were amplified and corrected together, so any skew would affect both groups equally. Patients with type 1 diabetes made fewer insertions and deleted more nucleotides at VDJ recombination sites, implying thymic rearrangement abnormalities. Naive, central memory and regulatory TCRB repertoires appeared to be more similar among patients than among healthy donors. Type 1 diabetes patients showed a moderate but significant shortening of TCRB CDR3 length in all four CD4+ subsets. Because cDNA was sequenced instead of genomic DNA, highly expressing activated cells could be over-represented, though the groups showed no difference in activation or CD3 levels.

From cysteine to phenylalanine, the CDR3 is 15 amino acids long. Only the CDR3 DNA is retained, 45 bases long and in frame from the first base. The V and J ends are trimmed by 1 base and 5 bases, leaving 12 bases between them. From the germline V gene, CDR1 is SGHDT and CDR2 is YYEEEE. The TCR originated in a man aged 25-40 years with type 1 diabetes. The chain is assembled from TRBV5-6 and TRBJ1-4; 5 matching bases give a weak D call of TRBD1. The sequenced sample consisted of central memory CD4+ T cells from blood. Read as DNA, the sequence is TGTGCCAGCAGCTTGACGGGGGTAACCAATGAAAAACTGTTTTTT. Its protein reads: CASSLTGVTNEKLFF.